This TCR beta chain stems from a study of type 1 and type 2 diabetes patients. Study context: Participants included type 1 and type 2 diabetes patients plus nondiabetic controls.

CDR3 size: 13 residues. Per the germline V gene, CDR1 is MRHNA and CDR2 is SNTAGT. V was shortened by 4 bases and J by 9 bases, with 10 bases between the two germline ends. Study-wide results and caveats: In CD4+ and CD8+ T cells, type 2 diabetes diversity exceeded type 1. Type 2 diabetes patients had few highly-expanded CD4+ clones, median one. Some T1D-only expanded clones might appear in more T2D or control samples.

The PCR template was genomic DNA. The TCR beta CDR3 region was amplified using 30 forward and 13 reverse primers. MiXCR, run by TCRdb on the multiplex PCR reads, gives a single entry per CDR3 protein. The data show 280,000 or so distinct CDR3 sequences, over 45% seen once. In its sample, this clonotype was seen once. The antigen remains undetermined. Material: peripheral blood mononuclear cells (PBMCs). This TCR was recovered from a man aged 18 to 30 with type 2 diabetes. J is TRBJ1-6 and V is TRBV6-4; no clear D. The CDR3 DNA sequence: TGTGCCAGCAGTGCTACAGATGGTTCACCCCTCCACTTT. It specifies CASSATDGSPLHF.